The TCR beta chain described here comes from a study of blood T cell repertoires in COVID-19. Study-wide context: Spain, Italy and the United States supplied samples that represented acute and convalescent COVID-19. Sources were T cells, B-cell-depleted T cells, or PBMCs; the material itself was cDNA or gDNA.

Original handling: Amplification from reference gene primers served as the basis for estimated nucleated cell counts. Profiling relied on immunoSEQ multiplex PCR, and the TCRdb table lists in-frame clones only, not all of them. That table gives V, J and clone size, and the DNA gave D and trimming. The sample includes approximately 290,000 clones, around 85% of them seen just once. The Seattle patients, enrolled during active infection, were followed longitudinally. Trimming stripped 4 bases from V and 5 bases from J, with 10 bases between. The CDR3 spans 12 residues. The germline V gene has CDR1 GTSNPN and CDR2 SVGIG (reference sequence).

The clonotype originates from a human donor with COVID-19, enrolled during active disease. The donor label of this sample is uncertain. The sequencing sample was made of peripheral blood. The genes are TRBV30 and TRBJ2-3; D gene uncertain. The CDR3 nucleotides read TGTGCCTGGATTCAAGGAGAAGATACGCAGTATTTT. Its protein is CAWIQGEDTQYF. The complete variable domain, with remaining parts taken from reference TRBV30 and TRBJ2-3, reads SQTIHQWPATLVQPVGSPLSLECTVEGTSNPNLYWYRQAAGRGLQLLFYSVGIGQISSEVPQNLSASRPQDRQFILSSKKLLLSDSGFYLCAWIQGEDTQYFGPGTRLTVL.